Below, one T cell receptor beta chain is given with its context. The target antigen is unknown. The source of the sample is a study of cytomegalovirus exposure and HLA in healthy donors. Notes on the study in general: The authors later found TCR association rates varying by HLA locus, with DRB1 most and HLA-C fewest. Specific recognition of CMV antigens was confirmed in vitro for a few chains (all CMV-associated). Being indistinguishable, some V segments were excluded, TRBV6-2 and TRBV6-3 among them. Further analysis, carried out later, found HLA-associated TCR beta chains more clonally expanded than equally common other chains.

The PCR had 60 Vbeta and 13 Jbeta primers. Data came from immunoSEQ multiplex PCR; TCRdb stores just in-frame clones and leaves some out. The table lists more than 90,000 clones. Germline values: CDR1 SGHRS, CDR2 YFSETQ. The J segment lost 2 bases and the V segment lost 1 base, leaving 4 bases of the junction unmatched. This CDR3 contains 16 residues. This receptor was obtained from a man aged 35 to 55 in good health and CMV-seropositive. Specimen: PBMCs. The chain is built from TRBV5-1 and TRBJ2-1; the match to TRBD2 covers 9 bases. In nucleotides, the CDR3 is TGCGCCAGCAGCTTGTCGACTAGCGGAACCTACAATGAGCAGTTCTTC. It encodes CASSLSTSGTYNEQFF.